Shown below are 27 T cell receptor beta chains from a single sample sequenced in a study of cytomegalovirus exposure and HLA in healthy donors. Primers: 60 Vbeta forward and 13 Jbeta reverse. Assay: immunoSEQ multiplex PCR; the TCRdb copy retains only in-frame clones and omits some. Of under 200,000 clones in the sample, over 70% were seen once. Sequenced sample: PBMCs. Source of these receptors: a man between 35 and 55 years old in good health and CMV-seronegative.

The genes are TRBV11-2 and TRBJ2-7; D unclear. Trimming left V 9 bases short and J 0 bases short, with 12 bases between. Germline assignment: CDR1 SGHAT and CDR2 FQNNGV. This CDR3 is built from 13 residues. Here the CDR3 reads CASHARSSYEQYF. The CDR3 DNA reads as TGTGCCAGTCATGCGAGGAGCTCCTACGAGCAGTACTTC.

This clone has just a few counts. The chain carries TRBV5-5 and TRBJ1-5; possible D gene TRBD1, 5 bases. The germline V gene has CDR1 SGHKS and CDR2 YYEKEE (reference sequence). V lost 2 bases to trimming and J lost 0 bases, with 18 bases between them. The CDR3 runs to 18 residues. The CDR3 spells CASSFRYLQANSNQPQHF. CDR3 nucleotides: TGTGCCAGCAGCTTTCGGTATTTACAGGCAAATAGCAATCAGCCCCAGCATTTT.

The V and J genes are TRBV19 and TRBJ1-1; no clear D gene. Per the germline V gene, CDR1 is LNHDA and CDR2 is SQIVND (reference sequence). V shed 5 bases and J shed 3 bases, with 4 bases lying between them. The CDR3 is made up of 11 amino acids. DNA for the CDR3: TGTGCCAGTAGTGTCGACACTGAAGCTTTCTTT. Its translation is CASSVDTEAFF.

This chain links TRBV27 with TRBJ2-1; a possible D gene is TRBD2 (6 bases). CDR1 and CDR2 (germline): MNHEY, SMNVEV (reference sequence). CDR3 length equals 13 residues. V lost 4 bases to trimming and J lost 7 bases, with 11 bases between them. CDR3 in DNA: TGTGCCAGCAGTTGGGGGGTCGGGAATGAGCAGTTCTTC. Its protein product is CASSWGVGNEQFF.

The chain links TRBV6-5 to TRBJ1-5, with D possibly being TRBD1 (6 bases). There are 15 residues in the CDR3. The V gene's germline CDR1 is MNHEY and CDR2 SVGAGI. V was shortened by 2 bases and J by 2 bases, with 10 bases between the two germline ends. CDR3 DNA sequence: TGTGCCAGCAGTTACCAAGGGGGAGGCAATCAGCCCCAGCATTTT. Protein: CASSYQGGGNQPQHF.

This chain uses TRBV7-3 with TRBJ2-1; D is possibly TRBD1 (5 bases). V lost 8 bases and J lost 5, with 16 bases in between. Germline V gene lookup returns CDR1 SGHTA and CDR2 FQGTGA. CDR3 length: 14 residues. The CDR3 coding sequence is TGTGCCAGCGGGGCCGGACCAGGGAACAATGAGCAGTTCTTC. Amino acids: CASGAGPGNNEQFF.

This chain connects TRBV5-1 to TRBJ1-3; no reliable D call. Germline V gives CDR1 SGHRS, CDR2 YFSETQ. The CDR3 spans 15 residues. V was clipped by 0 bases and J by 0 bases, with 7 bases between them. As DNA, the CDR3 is TGCGCCAGCAGCTTGGACTTCAACTCTGGAAACACCATATATTTT. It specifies CASSLDFNSGNTIYF.

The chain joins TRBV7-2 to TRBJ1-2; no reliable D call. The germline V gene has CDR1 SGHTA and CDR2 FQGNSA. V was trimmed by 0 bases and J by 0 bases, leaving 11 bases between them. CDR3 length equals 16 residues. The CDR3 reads CASSLARRRTNYGYTF. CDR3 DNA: TGTGCCAGCAGCTTAGCCCGTCGGAGAACTAACTATGGCTACACCTTC.

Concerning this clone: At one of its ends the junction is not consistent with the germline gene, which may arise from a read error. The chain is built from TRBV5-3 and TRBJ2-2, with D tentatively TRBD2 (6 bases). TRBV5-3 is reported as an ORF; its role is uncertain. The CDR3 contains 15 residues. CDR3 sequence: CARSFEGRNSGELFF. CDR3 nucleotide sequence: TGTGCCAGAAGCTTTGAGGGGAGGAACTCCGGGGAGCTGTTTTTT.

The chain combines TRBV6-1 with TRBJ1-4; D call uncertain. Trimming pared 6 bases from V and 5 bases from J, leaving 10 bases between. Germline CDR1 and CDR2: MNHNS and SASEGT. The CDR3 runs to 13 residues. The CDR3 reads CASRSRENEKLFF. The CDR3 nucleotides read TGTGCCAGCAGGAGCCGGGAGAATGAAAAACTGTTTTTT.

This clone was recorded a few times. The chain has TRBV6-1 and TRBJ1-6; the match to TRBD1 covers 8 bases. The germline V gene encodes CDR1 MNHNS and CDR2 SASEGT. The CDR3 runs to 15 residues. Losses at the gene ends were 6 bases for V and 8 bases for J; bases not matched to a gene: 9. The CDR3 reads CASSPKTGGDSPLHF. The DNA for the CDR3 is TGTGCCAGCAGCCCGAAAACAGGGGGAGATTCACCCCTCCACTTT.

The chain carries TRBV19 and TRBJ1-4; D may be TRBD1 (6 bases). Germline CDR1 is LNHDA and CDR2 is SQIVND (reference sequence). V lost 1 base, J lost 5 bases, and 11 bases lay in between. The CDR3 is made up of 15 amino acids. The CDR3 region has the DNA TGTGCCAGTAGTATAGGACAGGTTCTAAATGAAAAACTGTTTTTT. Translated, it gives CASSIGQVLNEKLFF.

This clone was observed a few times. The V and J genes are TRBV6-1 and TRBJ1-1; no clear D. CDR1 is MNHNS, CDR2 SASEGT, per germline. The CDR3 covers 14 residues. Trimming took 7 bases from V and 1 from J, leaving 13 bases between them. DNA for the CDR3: TGTGCCAGCAAGATAGCAACTACGAACACTGAAGCTTTCTTT. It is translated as CASKIATTNTEAFF.

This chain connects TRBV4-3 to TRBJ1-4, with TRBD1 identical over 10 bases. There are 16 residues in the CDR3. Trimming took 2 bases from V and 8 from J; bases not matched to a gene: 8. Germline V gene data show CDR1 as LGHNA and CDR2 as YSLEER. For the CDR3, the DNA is TGCGCCAGCAGCCAATCCGGGACAGGGGCTGGAGAAAAACTGTTTTTT. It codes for CASSQSGTGAGEKLFF.

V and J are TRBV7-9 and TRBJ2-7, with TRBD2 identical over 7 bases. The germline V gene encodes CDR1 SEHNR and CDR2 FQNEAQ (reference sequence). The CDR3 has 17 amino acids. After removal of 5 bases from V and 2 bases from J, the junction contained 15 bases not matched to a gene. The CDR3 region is CASSPAAAGVTTYEQYF. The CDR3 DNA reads TGTGCCAGCAGCCCCGCGGCGGCGGGGGTTACAACCTACGAGCAGTACTTC.

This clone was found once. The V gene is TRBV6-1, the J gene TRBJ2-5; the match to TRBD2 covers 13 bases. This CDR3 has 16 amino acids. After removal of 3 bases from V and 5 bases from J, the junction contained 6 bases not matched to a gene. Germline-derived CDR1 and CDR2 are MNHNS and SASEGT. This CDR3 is CASSEWTSGGRETQYF. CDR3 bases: TGTGCCAGCAGTGAGTGGACTAGCGGGGGTCGGGAGACCCAGTACTTC.

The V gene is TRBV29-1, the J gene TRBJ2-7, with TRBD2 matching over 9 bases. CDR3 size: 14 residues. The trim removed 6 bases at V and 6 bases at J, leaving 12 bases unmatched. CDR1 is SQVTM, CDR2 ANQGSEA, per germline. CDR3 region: CSVGTSRLKGEQYF. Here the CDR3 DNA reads TGCAGCGTGGGGACTAGCAGGCTCAAGGGCGAGCAGTACTTC.

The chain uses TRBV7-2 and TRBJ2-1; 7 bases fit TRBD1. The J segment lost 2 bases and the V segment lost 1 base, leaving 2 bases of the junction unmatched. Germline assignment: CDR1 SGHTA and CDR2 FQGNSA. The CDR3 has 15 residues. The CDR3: CASSLGGQTYNEQFF. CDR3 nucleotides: TGTGCCAGCAGCTTAGGGGGACAGACCTACAATGAGCAGTTCTTC.

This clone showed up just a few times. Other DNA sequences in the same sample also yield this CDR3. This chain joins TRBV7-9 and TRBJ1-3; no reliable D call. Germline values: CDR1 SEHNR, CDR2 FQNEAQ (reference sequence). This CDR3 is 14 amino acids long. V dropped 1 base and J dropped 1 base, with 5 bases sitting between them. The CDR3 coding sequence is TGTGCCAGCAGCTTAGGCGGATCTGGAAACACCATATATTTT. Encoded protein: CASSLGGSGNTIYF.

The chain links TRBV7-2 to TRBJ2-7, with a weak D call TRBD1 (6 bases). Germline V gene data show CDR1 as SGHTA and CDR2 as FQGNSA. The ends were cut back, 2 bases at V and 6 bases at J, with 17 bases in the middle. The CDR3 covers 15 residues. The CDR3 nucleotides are TGTGCCAGCAGCTTAACCGCTGGACAGCCTTCCGAGCAGTACTTC. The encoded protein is CASSLTAGQPSEQYF.

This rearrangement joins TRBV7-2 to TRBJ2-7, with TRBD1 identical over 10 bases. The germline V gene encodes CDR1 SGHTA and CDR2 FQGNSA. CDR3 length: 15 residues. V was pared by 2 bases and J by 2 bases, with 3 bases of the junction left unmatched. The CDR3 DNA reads TGTGCCAGCAGCTTACTAGGGACAGGGGCCTACGAGCAGTACTTC. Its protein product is CASSLLGTGAYEQYF.

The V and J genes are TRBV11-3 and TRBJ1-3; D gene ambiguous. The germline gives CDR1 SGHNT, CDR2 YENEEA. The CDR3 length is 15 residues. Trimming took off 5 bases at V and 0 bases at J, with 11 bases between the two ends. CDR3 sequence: CASSGAFPSGNTIYF. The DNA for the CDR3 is TGTGCCAGCAGCGGAGCCTTTCCCTCTGGAAACACCATATATTTT.

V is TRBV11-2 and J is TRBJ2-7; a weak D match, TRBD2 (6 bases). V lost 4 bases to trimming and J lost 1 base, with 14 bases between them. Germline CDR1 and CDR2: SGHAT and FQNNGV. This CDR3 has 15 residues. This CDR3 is CASSSIGTSSYEQYF. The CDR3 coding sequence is TGTGCCAGCAGCTCCATAGGGACTTCTTCCTACGAGCAGTACTTC.

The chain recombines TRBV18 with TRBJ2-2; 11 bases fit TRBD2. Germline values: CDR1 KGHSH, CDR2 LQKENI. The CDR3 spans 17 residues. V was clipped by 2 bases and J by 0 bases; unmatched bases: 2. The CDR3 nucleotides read TGTGCCAGCTCACCAATAGCGGGGGGGCCGAACACCGGGGAGCTGTTTTTT. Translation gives CASSPIAGGPNTGELFF.

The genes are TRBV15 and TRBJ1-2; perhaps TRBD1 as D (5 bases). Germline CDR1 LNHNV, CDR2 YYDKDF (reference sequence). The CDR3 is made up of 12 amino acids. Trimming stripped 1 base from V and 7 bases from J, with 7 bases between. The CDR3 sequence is CATSRGRGGYTF. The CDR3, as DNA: TGTGCCACCAGCAGAGGGAGGGGTGGCTACACCTTC.

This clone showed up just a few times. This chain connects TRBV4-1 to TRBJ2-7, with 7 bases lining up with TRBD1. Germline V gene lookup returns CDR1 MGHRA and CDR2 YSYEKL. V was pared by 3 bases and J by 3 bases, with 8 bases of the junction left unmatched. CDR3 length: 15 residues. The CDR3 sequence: CASSQLRDSLYEQYF. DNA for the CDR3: TGCGCCAGCAGCCAGCTCCGGGACAGCCTCTACGAGCAGTACTTC.

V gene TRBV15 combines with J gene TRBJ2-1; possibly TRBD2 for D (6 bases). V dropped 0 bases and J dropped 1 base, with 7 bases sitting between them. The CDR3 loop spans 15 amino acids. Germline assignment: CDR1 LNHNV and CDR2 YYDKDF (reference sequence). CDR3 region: CATSRERGSYNEQFF. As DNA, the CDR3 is TGTGCCACCAGCAGAGAACGGGGGTCCTACAATGAGCAGTTCTTC.